This passage covers 30 T cell receptor beta chains from one sample sequenced in a study of T cells after yellow fever vaccination. TCRdb independently ran MiXCR on the 5' RACE reads; one entry per CDR3 protein. The table includes under 300,000 distinct CDR3 sequences, roughly 7.2% detected once. Specimen: CD4+ T cells sorted from PBMCs, collected 15 days after the yellow fever booster vaccination. The receptors here all came from a man younger than 45 who received the YFV17D yellow fever vaccine.

The table lists this clonotype with a few counts. CDR3 sequence reads: CASSLVTGGDEQFF. The DNA of the CDR3 is TGCGCCAGCAGCTTGGTTACCGGTGGGGATGAGCAGTTCTTC. The rearrangement links TRBV5-1 to TRBJ2-1, with D hard to call. Looked up from germline, CDR1 is SGHRS and CDR2 is YFSETQ. V shed 0 bases and J shed 8 bases, with 12 bases lying between them. The CDR3 contains 14 residues.

This clonotype was detected a few times. The chain couples TRBV29-1 to TRBJ2-7, with 10 bases identical to TRBD1. CDR1 SQVTM and CDR2 ANQGSEA come from the germline V gene. The V gene end was trimmed by 5 bases and the J gene end by 3 bases; junction bases not matched to a gene: 4. This CDR3 has 13 residues. CDR3 sequence: CSVRQGALYEQYF. The CDR3 bases are TGCAGCGTTCGACAGGGGGCCCTCTACGAGCAGTACTTC.

This clonotype showed up just a few times. CDR3 sequence (DNA): TGTGCCAGCAGCTTAGCGCTCGGCAGGGGGGGTGGCTACACCTTC. It codes for CASSLALGRGGGYTF. The chain employs TRBV7-8 and TRBJ1-2; 7 bases map to TRBD1. This CDR3 spans 15 amino acids. V shed 0 bases, J shed 7 bases, and the junction held 8 bases outside the gene matches. CDR1 is SGHVS and CDR2 is FQNEAQ in the germline V gene.

This clonotype was picked up many times. The chain joins TRBV7-9 to TRBJ1-2; D is undetermined. This CDR3 spans 14 amino acids. The germline CDR1 and CDR2 sequences are SEHNR and FQNEAQ (reference sequence). V was cut by 2 bases and J by 2 bases, with 9 bases left in between. CDR3 DNA: TGTGCCAGCAGCTTATCTTCCGGGAACTATGGCTACACCTTC. Its protein is CASSLSSGNYGYTF. The full variable domain, completed using reference TRBV7-9 and TRBJ1-2, is DTGVSQNPRHKITKRGQNVTFRCDPISEHNRLYWYRQTLGQGPEFLTYFQNEAQLEKSRLLSDRFSAERPKGSFSTLEIQRTEQGDSAMYLCASSLSSGNYGYTFGSGTRLTVV.

This rearrangement joins TRBV19 to TRBJ2-7, with 10 bases lining up with TRBD2. CDR1 is LNHDA, CDR2 SQIVND, per germline (reference sequence). Trimming at V came to 4 bases and at J to 10 bases, leaving 16 bases not matched to a gene. The CDR3 is 16 residues long. The CDR3 region has the DNA TGTGCCAGTAGTAATCCTCAGACTAGCGGGCATAAGCGACAGTACTTC. Its translation: CASSNPQTSGHKRQYF. Looking up the rest from reference TRBV19 and TRBJ2-7 gives the full variable domain: DGGITQSPKYLFRKEGQNVTLSCEQNLNHDAMYWYRQDPGQGLRLIYYSQIVNDFQKGDIAEGYSVSREKKESFPLTVTSAQKNPTAFYLCASSNPQTSGHKRQYFGPGTRLTVT.

This clonotype was picked up a small number of times. The gene calls are TRBV5-6 and TRBJ1-5, with TRBD1 as a possible D gene (6 bases). Germline V lookup: CDR1 SGHDT, CDR2 YYEEEE. The CDR3 is 15 amino acids. V was pared by 1 base and J by 4 bases, with 12 bases between. This chain's CDR3 is CASSLMGANNQPQHF. CDR3 nucleotide sequence: TGTGCCAGCAGCTTGATGGGGGCGAATAATCAGCCCCAGCATTTT.

In this sample, this clonotype turned up many times. CDR3 region: CASSSFSDEQFF. CDR3 bases: TGTGCCAGCAGCTCATTTAGCGATGAGCAGTTCTTC. The chain carries TRBV7-2 and TRBJ2-1, with a possible D match to TRBD2 (5 bases). V dropped 4 bases and J dropped 8 bases, with 9 bases sitting between them. There are 12 residues in the CDR3. Germline V gene data show CDR1 as SGHTA and CDR2 as FQGNSA.

The sample holds many counts of this clonotype. The chain joins TRBV4-3 to TRBJ2-7; no reliable D call. CDR3 length: 15 amino acids. The ends were cut back, 0 bases at V and 2 bases at J, with 11 bases in the middle. CDR1 and CDR2 (germline): LGHNA, YSLEER. CDR3 nucleotide sequence: TGCGCCAGCAGCCAAGACGTACAGCGCCCCTACGAGCAGTACTTC. This sequence encodes CASSQDVQRPYEQYF.

This clonotype was observed a few times. The chain has TRBV20-1 and TRBJ2-1, with D perhaps given as TRBD1 or TRBD2 (7 bases each). The CDR3 is made up of 14 amino acids. CDR1 and CDR2 (germline): DFQATT, SNEGSKA (reference sequence). Trimming pared 3 bases from V and 7 bases from J, leaving 16 bases between. In DNA, the CDR3 is TGCAGTGCTAGTTTAGCGCAGGGGGGGAATGAGCAGTTCTTC. This gives the protein CSASLAQGGNEQFF.

This clonotype was seen a few times. The chain joins TRBV20-1 to TRBJ2-1; D is ambiguous. CDR3 size: 10 residues. Germline V gene lookup returns CDR1 DFQATT and CDR2 SNEGSKA (reference sequence). Trimming pared 6 bases from V and 8 bases from J, leaving 8 bases between. This CDR3 is CSAAQDEQFF. In DNA form, the CDR3 reads TGCAGTGCAGCCCAGGATGAGCAGTTCTTC.

The chain recombines TRBV7-2 with TRBJ2-3; TRBD1 is a possible D gene (5 bases). This CDR3 spans 15 amino acids. CDR1 and CDR2 from the germline V gene are SGHTA and FQGNSA. Trimming shortened V by 1 base and J by 2 bases, and 10 bases separated the two germline ends. The CDR3 here is CASSLVMTATDTQYF. As DNA, the CDR3 is TGTGCCAGCAGCTTAGTAATGACAGCCACAGATACGCAGTATTTT.

This clonotype was counted once. The chain is built from TRBV18 and TRBJ2-1; D ambiguous. Germline CDR1 reads KGHSH; CDR2 reads LQKENI. V was trimmed by 0 bases and J by 9 bases, leaving 9 bases between them. CDR3 size: 13 residues. CDR3: CASSPPVGPEQFF. CDR3 DNA: TGTGCCAGCTCACCACCAGTGGGTCCTGAGCAGTTCTTC.

The chain recombines TRBV4-3 with TRBJ2-5, with D hard to call. V was pared by 0 bases and J by 2 bases, with 7 bases between. Germline assignment: CDR1 LGHNA and CDR2 YSLEER. The CDR3 length is 14 residues. The CDR3 loop reads CASSQDISQETQYF. CDR3 DNA sequence: TGCGCCAGCAGCCAAGATATTAGTCAAGAGACCCAGTACTTC.

This clonotype occurred a few times. This chain connects TRBV7-8 to TRBJ2-5; 7 positions match TRBD2. Germline CDR1 is SGHVS and CDR2 is FQNEAQ. The CDR3 has 16 amino acids. With 1 base clipped from V and 4 bases from J, the junction kept 9 bases outside the gene matches. This chain's CDR3 is CASSLVLRASGETQYF. The CDR3 region has the DNA TGTGCCAGCAGCTTAGTGCTTCGGGCTAGCGGAGAGACCCAGTACTTC.

This clonotype was found many times. The gene calls are TRBV5-4 and TRBJ1-2; D unresolved. V dropped 2 bases and J dropped 5 bases, with 4 bases sitting between them. Germline V gene lookup returns CDR1 SGHNT and CDR2 YYREEE (reference sequence). CDR3 size: 11 residues. The DNA for the CDR3 is TGTGCCAGCAGCTTTGGGTATGGCTACACCTTC. Amino acid sequence: CASSFGYGYTF.

This chain connects TRBV5-4 to TRBJ2-2; 7 bases match TRBD2. With V trimmed by 0 bases and J by 1 base, 6 bases remained unmatched. CDR3 length equals 17 residues. The germline CDR1 and CDR2 sequences are SGHNT and YYREEE (reference sequence). CDR3 bases: TGTGCCAGCAGCTTGGGGTCGGGAGGAAGGAACACCGGGGAGCTGTTTTTT. Amino acids: CASSLGSGGRNTGELFF.

This clonotype was recorded at least ten times. This sequence joins TRBV29-1 and TRBJ2-3; 8 nucleotides align to TRBD1. CDR1 and CDR2 from the germline V gene are SQVTM and ANQGSEA. The CDR3 loop spans 14 amino acids. The trim removed 3 bases at V and 1 base at J, leaving 3 bases unmatched. This chain's CDR3 is CSVEGQARTDTQYF. The CDR3 DNA reads TGCAGCGTTGAGGGACAGGCCCGCACAGATACGCAGTATTTT.

A few counts support this clonotype. V is TRBV28 and J is TRBJ1-2; perhaps TRBD1 as D (5 bases). Germline V CDR1 and CDR2: MDHEN, SYDVKM. The CDR3 is 13 amino acids. The V and J ends lost 5 bases and 8 bases respectively, with 15 bases between them. Here the CDR3 reads CASSPPGREGYTF. The DNA for the CDR3 is TGTGCCAGCAGTCCCCCGGGGCGGGAGGGCTACACCTTC.

This clonotype was detected ten times or more. The chain has TRBV27 and TRBJ2-2; a possible D gene is TRBD2 (6 bases). The germline V gene encodes CDR1 MNHEY and CDR2 SMNVEV (reference sequence). Trimming took 5 bases from V and 0 from J, leaving 10 bases between them. The length of the CDR3 is 15 residues. The CDR3 bases are TGTGCCAGCAGTCAGGCGGGAACGAACACCGGGGAGCTGTTTTTT. Residues: CASSQAGTNTGELFF.

This clonotype was recorded many times. The chain is built from TRBV5-1 and TRBJ2-2, with 9 bases aligning to TRBD2. This CDR3 is 14 amino acids long. Trimming cost V 4 bases and J 5 bases; bases outside gene matches: 3. From germline, CDR1 is SGHRS and CDR2 YFSETQ. The CDR3 here is CASSVAGDTGELFF. CDR3 nucleotide sequence: TGCGCCAGCAGCGTAGCGGGAGATACCGGGGAGCTGTTTTTT.

V and J are TRBV5-1 and TRBJ2-2; tentatively, D is TRBD2 (6 bases). Germline V gives CDR1 SGHRS, CDR2 YFSETQ. V shed 4 bases and J shed 7 bases, with 14 bases lying between them. This CDR3 has 14 residues. Here the CDR3 DNA reads TGCGCCAGCAGCCTGGGGGACTTTCACGGGGAGCTGTTTTTT. It encodes CASSLGDFHGELFF.

A few counts support this clonotype. The rearrangement links TRBV6-5 to TRBJ1-2; 10 positions agree with TRBD1. This CDR3 comprises 18 residues. Per the germline V gene, CDR1 is MNHEY and CDR2 is SVGAGI. V trimming: 8 bases; J trimming: 4 bases; junction bases outside the gene matches: 19. The CDR3 nucleotides are TGTGCCAGCCCAGGGGGTGTGACAGGGGGCCTTTTCCGCTATGGCTACACCTTC. It translates to CASPGGVTGGLFRYGYTF.

V usage is TRBV20-1 and J usage is TRBJ2-3; D ambiguous. Trimming cost V 5 bases and J 0 bases, with 15 bases left between them. Germline loops: CDR1 DFQATT, CDR2 SNEGSKA (reference sequence). CDR3 length equals 15 residues. The CDR3 DNA follows: TGCAGTGCTTCCACTCATGAGGACAGCACAGATACGCAGTATTTT. Amino acid sequence: CSASTHEDSTDTQYF.

This clonotype was counted ten times or more. The gene calls are TRBV6-5 and TRBJ2-6; D is unclear. Germline CDR1 reads MNHEY; CDR2 reads SVGAGI. The V gene lost 4 bases and the J gene lost 3 bases, with 4 bases spanning the gap. This CDR3 has 13 residues. The CDR3 bases are TGTGCCAGCAGTTTACATGGGGCCAACGTCCTGACTTTC. Its protein product is CASSLHGANVLTF.

This clonotype was found many times. The J gene is TRBJ2-2, the V gene TRBV6-5, with D possibly matching TRBD2 (7 bases). Between the trimmed V and J ends, which lost 4 bases and 5 bases, there was a span of 17 bases. This CDR3 comprises 16 residues. From germline, CDR1 is MNHEY and CDR2 SVGAGI. The CDR3 loop reads CASSSPRGGRTGELFF. The CDR3 DNA is TGTGCCAGCAGTTCCCCAAGGGGGGGAAGGACCGGGGAGCTGTTTTTT.

The gene calls are TRBV11-2 and TRBJ2-6, with unresolved D. CDR3 length: 17 amino acids. Germline assignment: CDR1 SGHAT and CDR2 FQNNGV. V was pared by 5 bases and J by 0 bases, with 14 bases between. CDR3 amino acids: CASSKLRGPSGANVLTF. CDR3 sequence (DNA): TGTGCCAGCAGCAAACTTAGAGGCCCCTCTGGGGCCAACGTCCTGACTTTC.

The J gene is TRBJ2-2, the V gene TRBV6-2 or TRBV6-3; the D gene is possibly TRBD2 (5 bases). V was clipped by 3 bases and J by 1 base, with 9 bases between them. CDR3 length equals 15 residues. CDR1 is MNHEY and CDR2 is SVGEGT in the germline V gene. The CDR3 nucleotides read TGTGCCAGCAGTTATAGGAGCGGGAACACCGGGGAGCTGTTTTTT. This translates into CASSYRSGNTGELFF.

This clonotype was seen more than once but under ten times. V and J are TRBV19 and TRBJ2-6; D is uncertain. V was clipped by 8 bases and J by 0 bases, with 8 bases between them. Germline CDR1 is LNHDA and CDR2 is SQIVND (reference sequence). The CDR3 extends over 14 amino acids. The CDR3 loop is CASSALSGANVLTF. The CDR3 DNA reads as TGTGCCAGTTCCGCTCTCTCTGGGGCCAACGTCCTGACTTTC.

The V call is TRBV18, the J call TRBJ2-7; tentatively, D is TRBD1 (6 bases). The germline V gene has CDR1 KGHSH and CDR2 LQKENI. The CDR3 totals 15 residues. V was trimmed by 2 bases and J by 3 bases, leaving 14 bases between them. DNA of the CDR3: TGTGCCAGCTCACCAACAGGGAGCCCAAACTACGAGCAGTACTTC. Protein sequence: CASSPTGSPNYEQYF.

CDR3 amino acids: CAWSHGGYGYTF. CDR3 bases: TGTGCCTGGAGCCACGGGGGCTATGGCTACACCTTC. The chain is built from TRBV30 and TRBJ1-2; weak D call: TRBD1 (5 bases). Germline V CDR1 and CDR2: GTSNPN, SVGIG (reference sequence). CDR3 length: 12 amino acids. Trimming stripped 3 bases from V and 4 bases from J, with 9 bases between.